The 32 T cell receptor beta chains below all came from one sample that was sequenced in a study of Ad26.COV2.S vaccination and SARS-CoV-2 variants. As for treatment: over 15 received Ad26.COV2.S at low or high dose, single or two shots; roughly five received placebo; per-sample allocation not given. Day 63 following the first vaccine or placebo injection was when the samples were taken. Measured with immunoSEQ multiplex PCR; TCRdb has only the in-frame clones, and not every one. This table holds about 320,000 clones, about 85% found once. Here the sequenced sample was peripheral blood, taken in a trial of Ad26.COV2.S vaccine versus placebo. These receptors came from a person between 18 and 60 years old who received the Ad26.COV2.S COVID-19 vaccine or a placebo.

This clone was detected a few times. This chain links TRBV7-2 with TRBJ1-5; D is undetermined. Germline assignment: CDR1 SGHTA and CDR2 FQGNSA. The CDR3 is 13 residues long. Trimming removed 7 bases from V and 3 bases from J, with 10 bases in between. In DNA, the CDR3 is TGTGCCAGCACCCTGTCTGTCAATCAGCCCCAGCATTTT. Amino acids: CASTLSVNQPQHF.

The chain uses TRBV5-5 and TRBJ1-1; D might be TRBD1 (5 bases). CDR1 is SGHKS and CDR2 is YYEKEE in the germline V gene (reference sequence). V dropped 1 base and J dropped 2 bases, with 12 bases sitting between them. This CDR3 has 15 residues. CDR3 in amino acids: CASSLLEGVNTEAFF. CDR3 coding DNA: TGTGCCAGCAGCTTGTTGGAAGGGGTAAACACTGAAGCTTTCTTT.

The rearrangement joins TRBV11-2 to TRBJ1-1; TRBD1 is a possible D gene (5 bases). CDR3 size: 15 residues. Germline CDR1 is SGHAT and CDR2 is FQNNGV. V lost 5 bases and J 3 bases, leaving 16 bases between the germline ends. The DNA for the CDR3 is TGTGCCAGCAGCCCCATAATGCGGGGGTACACTGAAGCTTTCTTT. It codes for CASSPIMRGYTEAFF. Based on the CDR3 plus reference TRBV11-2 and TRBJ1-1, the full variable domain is EAGVAQSPRYKIIEKRQSVAFWCNPISGHATLYWYQQILGQGPKLLIQFQNNGVVDDSQLPKDRFSAERLKGVDSTLKIQPAKLEDSAVYLCASSPIMRGYTEAFFGQGTRLTVV.

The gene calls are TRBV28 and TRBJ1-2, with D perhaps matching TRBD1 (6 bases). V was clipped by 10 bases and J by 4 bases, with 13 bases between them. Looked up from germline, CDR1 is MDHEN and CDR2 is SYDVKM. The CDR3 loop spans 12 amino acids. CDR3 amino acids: CATDRSGYGYTF. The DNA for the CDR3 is TGTGCCACCGACAGGTCGGGCTATGGCTACACCTTC.

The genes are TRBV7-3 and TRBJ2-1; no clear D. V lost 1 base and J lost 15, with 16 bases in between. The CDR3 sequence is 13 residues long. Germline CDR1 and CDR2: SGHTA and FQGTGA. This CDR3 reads CASSLSEGPSRFF. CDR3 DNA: TGTGCCAGCAGCTTAAGTGAAGGGCCTTCACGGTTCTTC.

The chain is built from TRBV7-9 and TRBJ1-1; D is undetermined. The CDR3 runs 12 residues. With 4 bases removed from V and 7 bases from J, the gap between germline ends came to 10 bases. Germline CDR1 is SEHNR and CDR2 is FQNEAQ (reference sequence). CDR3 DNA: TGTGCCAGCAGCTCCACTGGGGTTGAAGCTTTCTTT. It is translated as CASSSTGVEAFF.

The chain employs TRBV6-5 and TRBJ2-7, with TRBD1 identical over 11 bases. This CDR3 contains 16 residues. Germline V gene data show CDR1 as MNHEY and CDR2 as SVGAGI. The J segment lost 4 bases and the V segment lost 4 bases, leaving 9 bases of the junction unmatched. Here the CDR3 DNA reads TGTGCCAGCAGTTCCGTTCGGACAGGGGGCTTTTACGAGCAGTACTTC. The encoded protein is CASSSVRTGGFYEQYF.

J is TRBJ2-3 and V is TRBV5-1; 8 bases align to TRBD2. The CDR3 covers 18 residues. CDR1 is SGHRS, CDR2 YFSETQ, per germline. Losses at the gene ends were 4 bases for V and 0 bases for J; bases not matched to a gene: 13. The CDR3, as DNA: TGCGCCAGCAGCCCCAGGGTAGCGGGGTCGGGTAGCACAGATACGCAGTATTTT. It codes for CASSPRVAGSGSTDTQYF.

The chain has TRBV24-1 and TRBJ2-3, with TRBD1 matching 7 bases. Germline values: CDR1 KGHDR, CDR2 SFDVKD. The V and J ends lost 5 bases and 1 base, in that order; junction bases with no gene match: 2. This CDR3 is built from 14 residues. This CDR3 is CATSAGTGTDTQYF. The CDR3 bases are TGTGCCACCAGTGCCGGGACAGGCACAGATACGCAGTATTTT.

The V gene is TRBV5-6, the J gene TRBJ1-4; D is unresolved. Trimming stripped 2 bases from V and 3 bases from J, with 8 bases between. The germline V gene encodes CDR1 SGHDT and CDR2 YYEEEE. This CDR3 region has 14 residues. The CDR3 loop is CASSFYPANEKLFF. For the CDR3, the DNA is TGTGCCAGCAGCTTTTACCCAGCTAATGAAAAACTGTTTTTT.

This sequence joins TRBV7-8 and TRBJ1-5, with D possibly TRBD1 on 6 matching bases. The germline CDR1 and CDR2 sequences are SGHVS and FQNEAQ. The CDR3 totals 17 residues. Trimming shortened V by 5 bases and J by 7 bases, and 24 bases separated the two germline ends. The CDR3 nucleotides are TGTGCCAGCAGCCGAAAAGAGGGGGTCCAGGGTATCCAGCCCCAGCATTTT. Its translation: CASSRKEGVQGIQPQHF.

CDR3 amino acids: CASRGWGVGTGELFF. Here the CDR3 DNA reads TGTGCCAGCAGAGGGTGGGGAGTTGGGACCGGGGAGCTGTTTTTT. This rearrangement joins TRBV6-6 to TRBJ2-2; D might be TRBD2 (5 bases). CDR1 and CDR2 from the germline V gene are MNHNY and SVGAGI (reference sequence). The V gene lost 6 bases and the J gene lost 5 bases, with 16 bases spanning the gap. This CDR3 region has 15 residues.

The CDR3 loop reads CASGLTGEETQYF. CDR3 bases: TGTGCCAGCGGTCTTACAGGGGAAGAGACCCAGTACTTC. This chain uses TRBV5-4 with TRBJ2-5; TRBD1 matches 7 bases. From germline, CDR1 is SGHNT and CDR2 YYREEE (reference sequence). There are 13 residues in the CDR3. The ends lost 7 bases at V and 3 bases at J; junction bases unmatched: 6.

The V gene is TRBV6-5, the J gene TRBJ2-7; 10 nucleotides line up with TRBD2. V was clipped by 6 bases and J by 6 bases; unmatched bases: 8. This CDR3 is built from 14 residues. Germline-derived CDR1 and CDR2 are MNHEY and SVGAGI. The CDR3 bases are TGTGCCAGCAGGACCGGGACTAGCGAGGGCGAGCAGTACTTC. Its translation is CASRTGTSEGEQYF.

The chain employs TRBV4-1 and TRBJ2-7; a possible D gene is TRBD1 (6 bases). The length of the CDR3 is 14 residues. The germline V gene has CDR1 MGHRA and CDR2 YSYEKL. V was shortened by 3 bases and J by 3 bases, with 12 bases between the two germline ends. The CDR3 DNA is TGCGCCAGCAGCCACTCGACAGGTAACTACGAGCAGTACTTC. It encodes CASSHSTGNYEQYF.

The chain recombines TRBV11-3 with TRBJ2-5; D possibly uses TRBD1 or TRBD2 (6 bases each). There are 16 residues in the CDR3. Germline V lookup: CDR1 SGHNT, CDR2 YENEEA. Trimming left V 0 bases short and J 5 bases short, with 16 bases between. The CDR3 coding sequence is TGTGCCAGCAGCTTAGACCCGGGGGCAATAGGGGAGACCCAGTACTTC. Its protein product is CASSLDPGAIGETQYF.

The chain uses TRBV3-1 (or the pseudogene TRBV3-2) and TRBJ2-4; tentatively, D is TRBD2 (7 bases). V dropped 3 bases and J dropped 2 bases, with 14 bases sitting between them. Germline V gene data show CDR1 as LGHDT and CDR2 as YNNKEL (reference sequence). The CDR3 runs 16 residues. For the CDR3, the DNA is TGTGCCAGCAGCCACCACAGGGAGGGGACCAAAAACATTCAGTACTTC. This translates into CASSHHREGTKNIQYF.

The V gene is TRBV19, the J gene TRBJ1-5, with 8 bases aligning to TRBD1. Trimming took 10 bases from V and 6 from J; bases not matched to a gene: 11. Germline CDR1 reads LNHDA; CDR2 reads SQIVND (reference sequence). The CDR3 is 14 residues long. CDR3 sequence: CATRTGNWGQPQHF. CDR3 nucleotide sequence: TGTGCCACCCGGACAGGGAATTGGGGTCAGCCCCAGCATTTT.

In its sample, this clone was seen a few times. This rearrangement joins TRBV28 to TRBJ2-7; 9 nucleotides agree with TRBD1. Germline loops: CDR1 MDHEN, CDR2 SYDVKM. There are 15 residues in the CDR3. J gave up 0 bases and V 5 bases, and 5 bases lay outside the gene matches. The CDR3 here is CASSPMTGGSYEQYF. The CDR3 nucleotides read TGTGCCAGCAGTCCCATGACAGGGGGCTCCTACGAGCAGTACTTC.

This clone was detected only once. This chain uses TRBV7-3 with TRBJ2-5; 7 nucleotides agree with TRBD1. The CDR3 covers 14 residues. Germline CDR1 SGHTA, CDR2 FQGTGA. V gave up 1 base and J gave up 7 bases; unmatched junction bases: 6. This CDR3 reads CASSLKGGEGTQYF. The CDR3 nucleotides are TGTGCCAGCAGCTTAAAAGGGGGCGAAGGGACCCAGTACTTC.

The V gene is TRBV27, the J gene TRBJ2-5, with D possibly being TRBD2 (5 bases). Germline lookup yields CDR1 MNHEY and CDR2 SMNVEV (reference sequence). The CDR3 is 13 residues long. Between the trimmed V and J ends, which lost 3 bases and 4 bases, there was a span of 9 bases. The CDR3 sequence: CASSFTRRETQYF. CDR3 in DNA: TGTGCCAGCAGTTTTACTAGACGAGAGACCCAGTACTTC.

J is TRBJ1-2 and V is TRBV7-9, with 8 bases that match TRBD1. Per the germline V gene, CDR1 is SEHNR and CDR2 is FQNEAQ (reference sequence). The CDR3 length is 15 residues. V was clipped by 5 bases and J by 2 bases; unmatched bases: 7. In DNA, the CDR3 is TGTGCCAGCAGCAAAGACAGGGGATTGAACTATGGCTACACCTTC. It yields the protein CASSKDRGLNYGYTF.

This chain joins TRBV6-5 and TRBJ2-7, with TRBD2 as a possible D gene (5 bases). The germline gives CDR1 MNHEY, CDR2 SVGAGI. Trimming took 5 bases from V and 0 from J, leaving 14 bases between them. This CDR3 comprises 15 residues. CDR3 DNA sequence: TGTGCCAGCAGTCTACGAGGGTTAAGCTCCTACGAGCAGTACTTC. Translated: CASSLRGLSSYEQYF.

The CDR3 DNA follows: TGTGCCTGGAGAGCGGGAGATACGCAGTATTTT. Residues: CAWRAGDTQYF. J is TRBJ2-3 and V is TRBV30; a possible D gene is TRBD2 (6 bases). Germline V lookup: CDR1 GTSNPN, CDR2 SVGIG (reference sequence). The V and J ends lost 3 bases and 5 bases respectively, with 6 bases between them. CDR3 length: 11 amino acids.

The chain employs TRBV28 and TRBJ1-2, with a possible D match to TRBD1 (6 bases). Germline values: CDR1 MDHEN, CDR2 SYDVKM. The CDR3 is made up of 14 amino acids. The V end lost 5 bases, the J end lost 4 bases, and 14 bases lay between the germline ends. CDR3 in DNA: TGTGCCAGCAGTCCAGGGGATTTGAGCTATGGCTACACCTTC. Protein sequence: CASSPGDLSYGYTF.

This chain's CDR3 is CASSLAENTEAFF. In DNA form, the CDR3 reads TGTGCCAGCAGTTTGGCAGAGAACACTGAAGCTTTCTTT. This chain uses TRBV28 with TRBJ1-1; D uncertain. Trimming cost V 3 bases and J 1 base, with 6 bases left between them. The CDR3 loop spans 13 amino acids. CDR1 is MDHEN, CDR2 SYDVKM, per germline.

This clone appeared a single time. The CDR3 nucleotides read TGTGCCAGCAGCTTCGGACAGGACGGCGAGCAGTACTTC. Its protein is CASSFGQDGEQYF. The J gene is TRBJ2-7, the V gene TRBV5-4; 7 bases are shared with TRBD1. With 2 bases clipped from V and 6 bases from J, the junction kept 5 bases outside the gene matches. The CDR3 is made up of 13 amino acids. Germline loops: CDR1 SGHNT, CDR2 YYREEE (reference sequence).

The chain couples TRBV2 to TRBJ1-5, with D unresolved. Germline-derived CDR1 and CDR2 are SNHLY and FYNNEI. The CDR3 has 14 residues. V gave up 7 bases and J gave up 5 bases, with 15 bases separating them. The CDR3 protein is CASIEGPAYQPQHF. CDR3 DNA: TGTGCCAGCATTGAGGGCCCCGCTTATCAGCCCCAGCATTTT.

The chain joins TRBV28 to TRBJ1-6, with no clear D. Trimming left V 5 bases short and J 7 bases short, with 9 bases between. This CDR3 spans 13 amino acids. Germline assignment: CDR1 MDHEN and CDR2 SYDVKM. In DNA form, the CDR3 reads TGTGCCAGCAGTGCATACCTCAATTCACCCCTCCACTTT. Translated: CASSAYLNSPLHF.

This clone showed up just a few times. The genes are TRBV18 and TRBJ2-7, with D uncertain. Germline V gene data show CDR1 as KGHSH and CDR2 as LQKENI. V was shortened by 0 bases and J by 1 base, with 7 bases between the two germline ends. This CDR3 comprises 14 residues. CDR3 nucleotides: TGTGCCAGCTCACCACCGGCCAGATCCTACGAGCAGTACTTC. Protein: CASSPPARSYEQYF.

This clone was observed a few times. In nucleotides, the CDR3 is TGTGCCAGCAGCTTAGACGGCAGGGAAGGAAACACCATATATTTT. It is translated as CASSLDGREGNTIYF. The chain carries TRBV11-2 and TRBJ1-3; a possible D gene is TRBD1 (5 bases). This CDR3 has 15 residues. V was pared by 0 bases and J by 4 bases, with 10 bases between. Germline lookup yields CDR1 SGHAT and CDR2 FQNNGV.

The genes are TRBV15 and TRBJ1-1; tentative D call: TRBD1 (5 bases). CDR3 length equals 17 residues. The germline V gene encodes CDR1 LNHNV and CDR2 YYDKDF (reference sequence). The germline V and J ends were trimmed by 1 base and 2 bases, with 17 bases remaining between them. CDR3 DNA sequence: TGTGCCACCAGCAGAGTTCAGGGAGGGAGGTTTAACACTGAAGCTTTCTTT. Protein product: CATSRVQGGRFNTEAFF.